These T cell receptor beta chains were read from a single sample in a study of cytomegalovirus exposure and HLA in healthy donors. TCRdb's copy holds only in-frame clones and misses some; the assay was immunoSEQ multiplex PCR. The repertoire consists of over 150,000 clones, with around 83% occurring once and the leading ten covering 1.2%. The material sequenced was PBMCs. The receptors shown here come from a girl aged 2 to 9 in good health and CMV-seropositive. CDR3s include the opening cysteine and the closing phenylalanine or tryptophan. A D gene is named only where the DNA matches it firmly. Expanded clones get a size class; other rows say once, few or many, or leave the size out.

>TRBJ2-5|TRBV5-6|TRBD1|-
TGTGCCAGCAGCTTGGGGAGGACAGGGCTAGAGACCCAGTACTTC
CASSLGRTGLETQYF
>TRBJ1-1|TRBV30|-|few
TGTGCCTGGAGGTGGCAGGGGAGCGCTTTCTTT
CAWRWQGSAFF
>TRBJ1-1|TRBV2|-|-
TGTGCCAGCAGACGGGACATGAACACTGAAGCTTTCTTT
CASRRDMNTEAFF
>TRBJ2-7|TRBV5-1|TRBD1|-
TGCGCCAGCAAGGGGACAGGGAGATACGAGCAGTACTTC
CASKGTGRYEQYF
>TRBJ1-3|TRBV25-1|-|few
TGTGCCAGCAGTGTCCCCTCCGGCCAGGGAGGTGGAAACACCATATATTTT
CASSVPSGQGGGNTIYF
>TRBJ2-2|TRBV11-2|TRBD2|-
TGTGCCAGCAGCCTAACTAGCGGGAGGGCCCTATTCACCGGGGAGCTGTTTTTT
CASSLTSGRALFTGELFF
>TRBJ2-1|TRBV5-6|-|-
TGTGCCAGCAGCTTGGTAGAGTACAATGAGCAGTTCTTC
CASSLVEYNEQFF
>TRBJ2-5|TRBV9|TRBD2|-
TGTGCCAGCAGCGCCCTGTGGGAGGGAGAGACCCAGTACTTC
CASSALWEGETQYF
>TRBJ2-1|TRBV11-2|TRBD2|-
TGTGCCAGCAGCTTACTAGGACTAGCGGCAACCTACAATGAGCAGTTCTTC
CASSLLGLAATYNEQFF
>TRBJ2-5|TRBV6-5|TRBD1|many
TGTGCCAGCAGTTACTCGACAGGGACGAGGGAGACCCAGTACTTC
CASSYSTGTRETQYF
>TRBJ2-7|TRBV11-1|TRBD1|once
TGTGCCAGCAGCTTAGGCACAGGGGCTTACGAGCAGTACTTC
CASSLGTGAYEQYF
>TRBJ2-6|TRBV7-6|-|-
TGTGCCAGCAGCTTAGCGGGCGACCGGGGGGCCAACGTCCTGACTTTC
CASSLAGDRGANVLTF
>TRBJ1-6|TRBV9|-|-
TGTGCCAGCAGCGTAGCCGGTGACAGCGTGTCACCCCTCCACTTT
CASSVAGDSVSPLHF
>TRBJ1-6|TRBV28|-|-
TGTGCCAGCACCGCGGGTGACCGACTATATAATTCACCCCTCCACTTT
CASTAGDRLYNSPLHF
>TRBJ1-5|TRBV4-2|-|-
TGTGCCAGCAGCCAAGAGGCGGATCAGCCCCAGCATTTT
CASSQEADQPQHF
>TRBJ2-1|TRBV4-1|-|few
TGCGCCAGCAGCCAAGGGCCAGCGGGCTCCTACAATGAGCAGTTCTTC
CASSQGPAGSYNEQFF
>TRBJ2-1|TRBV13|TRBD1|-
TGTGCCAGCAGCTTAAAAGGACAGGGGGTCGCCTACAATGAGCAGTTCTTC
CASSLKGQGVAYNEQFF
>TRBJ1-2|TRBV7-9|-|-
TGTGCCAGCAGCTGGGGGGGAGATCGGGGAGGAACTTACTATGGCTACACCTTC
CASSWGGDRGGTYYGYTF
>TRBJ2-1|TRBV5-6|-|-
TGTGCCAGCGCCACGGGAAGCTCCTACAATGAGCAGTTCTTC
CASATGSSYNEQFF
>TRBJ1-3|TRBV27|-|-
TGTGCCAGCAGTTCGATGACTTACGACGGCTACTCTGGAAACACCATATATTTT
CASSSMTYDGYSGNTIYF
>TRBJ2-3|TRBV6-4|TRBD2|-
TGTGCCAGCAGTTACAGCGGGGGGGCCGTGGATACGCAGTATTTT
CASSYSGGAVDTQYF
>TRBJ2-6|TRBV10-3|TRBD1|-
TGTGCCATCAGTGTACAGGGGTCTGGGGCCAACGTCCTGACTTTC
CAISVQGSGANVLTF
>TRBJ1-2|TRBV13|-|-
TGTGCCAGCAGCTTAGTATGGGGCAGGGGCTTTGATCAAAACTATGGCTACACCTTC
CASSLVWGRGFDQNYGYTF
>TRBJ1-5|TRBV6-5|-|-
TGTGCCAGCAGGCCCCCCGGAGGGATCAGGCAGCCCCAGCATTTT
CASRPPGGIRQPQHF
>TRBJ1-1|TRBV4-1|TRBD1|-
TGCGCCAGCAGCCCGCCTCCGGGACAGGCAACATGGTTGTACACTGAAGCTTTCTTT
CASSPPPGQATWLYTEAFF
>TRBJ1-2|TRBV6-5|-|once
TGTGCCAGCAGCTCGACTTGGGGCTACACCTTC
CASSSTWGYTF
>TRBJ2-5|TRBV19|TRBD2|-
TGTGCCAGTAGTGTGACTAGCGGGAGGTCGCCGGGGGAGACCCAGTACTTC
CASSVTSGRSPGETQYF
>TRBJ2-1|TRBV7-9|TRBD2|-
TGTGCCAGCAGCCCCAATAGCGGGCTGAGCTCCTACAATGAGCAGTTCTTC
CASSPNSGLSSYNEQFF